The 4 T cell receptor beta chains presented below share a single source sample, sequenced in a study of cytomegalovirus exposure and HLA in healthy donors (dated by TCRdb to 2016 to 2017). The library relied on the immunoSEQ multiplex PCR assay. A mixture of 60 forward primers for TCR Vbeta segments and 13 reverse primers for TCR Jbeta segments was used in the multiplex PCR. The immuneACCESS repertoire file appears here via TCRdb, limited to in-frame rearrangements. These files lack a portion of the clones; in checked studies, under half of the deficit traces to unresolved V genes, and the cause of the others is not known. The sample table records around 200,000 clones; 75% to 90% of these occur just once. In total, the top ten clones hold about 0.78% of the sample. Sequencing was carried out using PBMCs. All receptors derive from a young woman in good health and CMV-seronegative.

The chain joins TRBV4-1 to TRBJ2-5, with D perhaps TRBD2 (6 bases). The CDR3 covers 14 residues. V lost 0 bases and J lost 2, with 7 bases in between. The germline V gene encodes CDR1 MGHRA and CDR2 YSYEKL. CDR3 protein: CASSQELAQETQYF. The CDR3 DNA sequence: TGCGCCAGCAGCCAAGAGCTAGCGCAAGAGACCCAGTACTTC.

This clone was seen once. The chain joins TRBV5-6 to TRBJ2-7; D not certain. The CDR3 has 11 amino acids. Trimming took 0 bases from V and 6 from J, leaving 4 bases between them. Germline V gene lookup returns CDR1 SGHDT and CDR2 YYEEEE. The CDR3 coding sequence is TGTGCCAGCAGCTTGGCCGGCGAGCAGTACTTC. It is translated as CASSLAGEQYF.

The genes are TRBV2 and TRBJ2-1, with a tentative D call TRBD2 (5 bases). CDR3 length equals 16 residues. The germline gives CDR1 SNHLY, CDR2 FYNNEI. V lost 8 bases and J 7 bases, leaving 24 bases between the germline ends. CDR3 region: CASPRLGPGSLNEQFF. DNA for the CDR3: TGTGCCAGCCCCCGATTGGGCCCGGGGTCTCTAAATGAGCAGTTCTTC.

J is TRBJ1-2 and V is TRBV9; 9 bases map to TRBD1. CDR1 is SGDLS, CDR2 YYNGEE, per germline. This CDR3 region has 14 residues. With 4 bases clipped from V and 6 bases from J, the junction kept 7 bases outside the gene matches. This chain's CDR3 is CASSPTGQGDGYTF. The CDR3 nucleotides read TGTGCCAGCAGCCCCACGGGACAGGGAGATGGCTACACCTTC.